These 5 T cell receptor beta chains originate from one sample sequenced in a study of T cells after posttransplantation cyclophosphamide. Generated by immunoSEQ multiplex PCR, the TCRdb table keeps only in-frame clones and is missing some. Found here are approximately 41,000 clones, no singletons; the ten largest cover 2.5%. The specimen sequenced was PBMCs. The source of these receptors is a man in his fifties in good health, CMV-negative, and a related stem cell transplant donor.

This clone was detected ten times or more. The chain combines TRBV4-1 with TRBJ1-6; D possibly corresponds to TRBD1 (6 bases). Germline assignment: CDR1 MGHRA and CDR2 YSYEKL. V was shortened by 2 bases and J by 9 bases, with 17 bases between the two germline ends. This CDR3 has 16 residues. The CDR3 DNA reads TGCGCCAGCAGCCAACCCACCAGGGGTAAGGGTTCACCCCTCCACTTT. Translating gives CASSQPTRGKGSPLHF.

The chain couples TRBV4-1 to TRBJ2-1, with 8 bases lining up with TRBD2. CDR1 is MGHRA and CDR2 is YSYEKL in the germline V gene. The CDR3 has 22 residues. Trimming took 3 bases from V and 0 from J; bases not matched to a gene: 22. CDR3 loop: CASSQRGVDRSNLRSSYNEQFF. As DNA, the CDR3 is TGCGCCAGCAGCCAGCGGGGGGTTGACAGATCAAACCTGCGAAGCTCCTACAATGAGCAGTTCTTC.

The sample holds many counts of this clone. The gene calls are TRBV19 and TRBJ2-1; 9 bases agree with TRBD2. CDR3 length: 18 amino acids. Germline CDR1 LNHDA, CDR2 SQIVND (reference sequence). J was trimmed by 7 bases and V by 0 bases; bases with no gene match: 13. The CDR3: CASSIEGVSSGGENEQFF. CDR3 sequence (DNA): TGTGCCAGTAGTATAGAAGGGGTGAGTAGCGGGGGAGAAAATGAGCAGTTCTTC.

This clone has only a few counts. The V and J genes are TRBV5-1 and TRBJ2-5; D is possibly TRBD2 (6 bases). CDR1 and CDR2 from the germline V gene are SGHRS and YFSETQ. V was trimmed by 2 bases and J by 2 bases, leaving 10 bases between them. This CDR3 has 14 residues. CDR3 amino acids: CASSLSGRQETQYF. The CDR3 DNA is TGCGCCAGCAGCTTAAGTGGGAGGCAAGAGACCCAGTACTTC.

This clone was detected ten times or more. This rearrangement joins TRBV6-5 to TRBJ2-3; D is perhaps TRBD1 (5 bases). The germline gives CDR1 MNHEY, CDR2 SVGAGI. Trimming took 6 bases from V and 0 from J, leaving 10 bases between them. CDR3 size: 14 residues. Written as DNA, the CDR3 is TGTGCCAGCAGGGTCGACAGTAGCACAGATACGCAGTATTTT. This translates into CASRVDSSTDTQYF.